This T cell receptor beta chain derives from a study of low-dose radiotherapy and immunotherapy resistance in tumors (dated by TCRdb to 2021 to 2024). Regarding the study in general: In Cohort 1, 0.5 Gy per fraction was delivered every 2 weeks, and a total PTV dose of 6.5 Gy was prescribed. In Cohort 2, 1 Gy per fraction was delivered every two weeks, for a total of 13 Gy over 26 weeks. Patients were given nivolumab as a 240 mg flat dose every two weeks and ipilimumab at 1 mg/kg every six weeks, with both drugs delivered intravenously. Cyclophosphamide 200 mg/m2 was given intravenously every two weeks, one day before each radiation and immunotherapy administration. Aspirin 300 mg was taken orally once daily by patients for four cycles, starting on cycle 1 day 1. Randomization of trial participants into treatment groups was not performed. Eight patients were included in the translational analysis, namely three from the first dose cohort plus the first five from the second dose cohort.

The time point label here, explained by the study, means: after trial treatment. This specimen's treatment or condition label, interpreted: LDRT plus nivolumab, ipilimumab, low-dose cyclophosphamide and aspirin (RACIN trial). The donors took part in RACIN, a single-arm, phase I, dose-escalation trial that combined nivolumab, ipilimumab, aspirin, low-dose cyclophosphamide and low-dose radiotherapy. Eligible patients had advanced, TIL-negative solid tumors. This clonotype was counted at least ten times. Its specific antigen is unknown. No per-base quality is available; no much larger clone lies one base away. The germline V gene (reference sequence) specifies DFQATT as CDR1 and SNEGSKA as CDR2. From the cysteine through the phenylalanine, the CDR3 covers 12 amino acids. CDR3 DNA only is kept here, 36 bases in frame from base 1. TCRdb names Illumina HiSeq 2500 as the instrument used. First-strand cDNA was synthesized with Superscript III and a set of TRAV- and TRBV-specific primers, covering both TCRalpha and TCRbeta chains. A roughly 19-cycle PCR with Phusion amplified the TCRs, pairing a constant-region primer with the adapter that was attached to the V primers. Isolated mRNA was amplified with the MessageAmp II aRNA Amplification Kit, using an approximately 17-hour in vitro transcription at 37°C. mRNA for TCR sequencing was isolated with the Dynabeads mRNA DIRECT Purification Kit. Indexed Illumina adapters were added in a second roughly 23-cycle Phusion PCR, and the resulting products were purified with AMPure XP beads. Turning to the authors' computational methods: Using custom Perl scripts, TCR sequences that encoded the same protein were pooled, out-of-frame sequences were dropped, and the abundance of each clonotype was calculated. Any TCR sequence supported by only a single read was excluded from analysis. The metrics used to describe the repertoires included Shannon entropy, Gini index, clonality, richness, and the frequency of TCRs shared between repertoires. TCRdb cleaned the public reads at Q25 with fastp, built clones with MiXCR and kept in-frame beta chains. All rows with the same CDR3 protein become a single entry with the most common DNA and genes. Clone size and V and J calls follow TCRdb, not the original study. Recorded for this sample are around 80,000 distinct CDR3 sequences; about a sixth of them occurred a single time. Approximately 1.5% of the sample goes to the ten largest clones.

This receptor chain uses TRBV20-1 and TRBJ2-1; TRBD1 is perhaps the D gene, given 6 matching bases. This receptor was identified in a male donor with prostate cancer. This sample comprised PBMCs, obtained after low-dose radiotherapy plus immunotherapy. The CDR3 region: CSREGVGNEQFF. The nucleotide sequence is given as TGCAGCCGAGAGGGGGTCGGAAATGAGCAGTTCTTC.